Shown below are 5 T cell receptor beta chains from a single sample sequenced in a study of T-cell memory formation after mild COVID-19. From the 5' RACE reads, TCRdb called clonotypes with MiXCR, one entry per CDR3 protein. The sample contains a few hundred thousand distinct CDR3 sequences, more than 8% of which appear only once. The sample comprised PBMCs or a T cell subset sorted from them (not recorded which). These receptors originate from a man between 18 and 29 years old who had mild COVID-19 (a few samples of this study predate the infection). Cell type and time point are not known.

The chain's CDR3 is CASSFRQGYPPRMGRPDAGQPQHF. CDR3 nucleotide sequence: TGTGCCAGCAGTTTCAGGCAGGGTTATCCCCCACGAATGGGGCGGCCCGACGCAGGTCAGCCCCAGCATTTT. The V and J genes are TRBV12-3 or TRBV12-4 and TRBJ1-5, with D maybe TRBD1 (5 bases). The CDR3 spans 24 residues. V was trimmed by 3 bases and J by 6 bases, leaving 42 bases between them.

The V gene is TRBV6-6, the J gene TRBJ2-5; D may correspond to TRBD1 or TRBD2 (5 bases each). V was pared by 6 bases and J by 5 bases, with 16 bases between. Germline V gives CDR1 MNHNY, CDR2 SVGAGI (reference sequence). The CDR3 is made up of 14 amino acids. DNA of the CDR3: TGTGCCAGCAGCCGGGACGCCGGGTCGGAGACCCAGTACTTC. Amino acids: CASSRDAGSETQYF.

This clonotype was counted ten times or more. The chain employs TRBV20-1 and TRBJ2-1; 8 nucleotides align to TRBD1. V lost 1 base to trimming and J lost 8 bases; unmatched junction nucleotides: 13. The CDR3 covers 16 residues. Germline CDR1 DFQATT, CDR2 SNEGSKA (reference sequence). In nucleotides, the CDR3 is TGCAGTGCTAGAGGTCTAGGACAGGGAAGCGCCGATGAGCAGTTCTTC. It yields the protein CSARGLGQGSADEQFF.

This clonotype showed up just a few times. The chain joins TRBV3-1 to TRBJ2-1; TRBD2 matches 11 bases. CDR1 is LGHDT, CDR2 YNNKEL, per germline (reference sequence). V was clipped by 3 bases and J by 3 bases; unmatched bases: 1. The CDR3 loop spans 15 amino acids. The CDR3 loop is CASSHGLAGYNEQFF. The CDR3 DNA sequence: TGTGCCAGCAGCCACGGACTAGCGGGCTACAATGAGCAGTTCTTC.

This chain connects TRBV20-1 to TRBJ2-4, with 7 bases that match TRBD1. The V gene's germline CDR1 is DFQATT and CDR2 SNEGSKA (reference sequence). This CDR3 is 17 amino acids long. The trim removed 1 base at V and 0 bases at J, leaving 9 bases unmatched. CDR3 nucleotide sequence: TGCAGTGCTAGAGTGACGGGACAGCGCTTAGCCAAAAACATTCAGTACTTC. It translates to CSARVTGQRLAKNIQYF.